A selection of T cell receptor beta chains follows, all from one sample in a study of shared clonotypes between healthy human individuals. Clones were read by immunoSEQ multiplex PCR, and TCRdb kept only the in-frame ones, dropping some. The data show 800,000 to 950,000 clones, just over 95% seen once. The specimen was naive CD8+ T cells sorted from blood. These receptors came from a man between 25 and 39 years old in good health. The CDR3 runs from the conserved cysteine through the conserved F or W. A D gene is named only where the DNA matches it firmly. Size values are once, few and many counts, or a class for expanded clones, and some rows have none.

d_call	cdr3_length	j_call	v_call	clone_size	cdr3_aa	cdr3_nt
.	16	TRBJ1-1	TRBV5-1	.	CASSEPTGTLNTEAFF	TGCGCCAGCAGCGAACCGACCGGGACACTGAACACTGAAGCTTTCTTT
.	12	TRBJ2-5	TRBV25-1	once	CASSVLGGTQYF	TGTGCCAGCAGTGTTCTCGGAGGGACCCAGTACTTC
TRBD2	17	TRBJ2-1	TRBV28	.	CASSSWTSGSSYNEQFF	TGTGCCAGCAGTTCCTGGACTAGCGGGAGTTCCTACAATGAGCAGTTCTTC
.	12	TRBJ2-3	TRBV2	.	CASTGSTDTQYF	TGTGCCAGCACCGGTAGCACAGATACGCAGTATTTT
TRBD1	14	TRBJ2-7	TRBV5-1	.	CASSSGQGLYEQYF	TGCGCCAGCAGCTCGGGACAGGGACTTTACGAGCAGTACTTC
.	13	TRBJ2-1	TRBV5-4	.	CASSPSNAPGRFF	TGTGCCAGCTCCCCCTCAAACGCCCCAGGTCGATTCTTC
TRBD1	15	TRBJ2-1	TRBV7-9	once	CASRDYRDRENEQFF	TGTGCCAGCAGGGACTACCGGGACAGGGAGAATGAGCAGTTCTTC
TRBD2	17	TRBJ2-5	TRBV27	.	CASSLFTSGSSLETQYF	TGTGCCAGCAGTTTATTTACTAGCGGGAGTTCGCTGGAGACCCAGTACTTC
.	15	TRBJ1-4	TRBV7-8	.	CASSASGYGEEKLFF	TGTGCCAGCAGCGCATCAGGGTATGGGGAGGAAAAACTGTTTTTT
.	17	TRBJ2-5	TRBV27	.	CASSSLRGQEDGETQYF	TGTGCCAGCAGCTCGCTACGGGGGCAAGAGGACGGAGAGACCCAGTACTTC
TRBD1	14	TRBJ1-1	TRBV2	once	CASSETGVVGEAFF	TGTGCCAGCAGTGAAACAGGGGTGGTCGGTGAAGCTTTCTTT
.	15	TRBJ2-7	TRBV7-9	.	CASSSPSSSNYEQYF	TGTGCCAGCAGCTCCCCTTCCTCCTCAAACTACGAGCAGTACTTC
.	12	TRBJ2-2	TRBV27	.	CATGIRTGELFF	TGTGCCACAGGAATAAGGACCGGGGAGCTGTTTTTT
TRBD1	12	TRBJ2-1	TRBV27	.	CASSFRDREQFF	TGTGCCAGCAGTTTTAGGGACAGGGAGCAGTTCTTC
.	17	TRBJ2-5	TRBV7-6	.	CASSLAKGGVLQETQYF	TGTGCCAGCAGCTTAGCGAAAGGGGGAGTACTCCAAGAGACCCAGTACTTC
.	14	TRBJ1-3	TRBV15	.	CATRNTDSGNTIYF	TGTGCCACCAGGAATACAGACTCTGGAAACACCATATATTTT
.	17	TRBJ2-3	TRBV4-2	.	CASSQDFFGDGTDTQYF	TGTGCCAGCAGCCAAGATTTTTTCGGGGATGGCACAGATACGCAGTATTTT
TRBD2	14	TRBJ2-5	TRBV7-2	.	CASSFSAGAETQYF	TGTGCCAGCAGCTTTTCCGCGGGAGCAGAGACCCAGTACTTC
TRBD2	18	TRBJ2-2	TRBV11-2	.	CASTSGLAGSFMAGELFF	TGTGCCAGCACCAGCGGGCTAGCGGGAAGCTTTATGGCCGGGGAGCTGTTTTTT
TRBD2	19	TRBJ2-7	TRBV10-3	.	CAISGDPSGSLVSFYEQYF	TGTGCCATCAGTGGCGACCCTAGCGGGAGTTTAGTTTCTTTCTACGAGCAGTACTTC
.	13	TRBJ2-1	TRBV9	.	CASSGQGRNEQFF	TGTGCCAGCAGCGGCCAGGGTCGCAATGAGCAGTTCTTC
TRBD1	14	TRBJ2-7	TRBV7-8	.	CASSFPGQSYEQYF	TGTGCCAGCAGCTTCCCGGGACAGTCCTACGAGCAGTACTTC
.	15	TRBJ1-5	TRBV6-6	.	CASSGDWDNIQPQHF	TGTGCCAGCAGTGGGGACTGGGACAACATTCAGCCCCAGCATTTT
TRBD2	14	TRBJ2-7	TRBV9	.	CASSVEGGGREQYF	TGTGCCAGCAGCGTAGAGGGCGGGGGTCGGGAGCAGTACTTC
TRBD2	16	TRBJ2-1	TRBV5-8	.	CASSLTGTSDYNEQFF	TGTGCCAGCAGCTTAACCGGGACTAGCGACTACAATGAGCAGTTCTTC
TRBD1	13	TRBJ2-7	TRBV27	.	CASRTGLSNEQYF	TGTGCCAGCAGGACAGGGTTAAGCAACGAGCAGTACTTC
TRBD2	14	TRBJ2-5	TRBV5-4	.	CASRMRGFVETQYF	TGTGCCAGCAGAATGCGGGGGTTTGTGGAGACCCAGTACTTC